This TCR beta chain was sequenced during a study of shared clonotypes between healthy human individuals. Study context: The plates for each donor numbered three CD4 naive, three CD4 memory, two CD8 naive and one CD8 memory.

Donation came from healthy HIV-negative adults that had no recent acute infections or vaccinations. Into CD45RA+ naive and CD45RA-negative memory subsets, the CD4+ cells were split. This CDR3 comprises 14 residues. The germline gives CDR1 SGHRS, CDR2 YFSETQ. The V segment lost 4 bases and the J segment 2 bases; nucleotides outside the gene matches: 4. Study conclusions and caveats: The expectation was that sequencing depth would affect clonotype sharing among donors.

Regarding this clone: Its cognate antigen is unknown.

The assay was immunoSEQ multiplex PCR, and TCRdb's table has in-frame clones only and misses some. Found here are roughly 1 million clones, 65% to 80% of them singletons; the top ten hold approximately 1.5%. The rearrangement joins TRBV5-1 to TRBJ2-3, with 7 bases identical to TRBD2. This clonotype originated in a man younger than 35 in good health. Material: memory CD4+ T cells sorted from blood. Documented subset: CD45RA-negative fraction. Here the CDR3 DNA reads TGCGCCAGCAGCACCGGGGGGTACACAGATACGCAGTATTTT. This gives the protein CASSTGGYTDTQYF.